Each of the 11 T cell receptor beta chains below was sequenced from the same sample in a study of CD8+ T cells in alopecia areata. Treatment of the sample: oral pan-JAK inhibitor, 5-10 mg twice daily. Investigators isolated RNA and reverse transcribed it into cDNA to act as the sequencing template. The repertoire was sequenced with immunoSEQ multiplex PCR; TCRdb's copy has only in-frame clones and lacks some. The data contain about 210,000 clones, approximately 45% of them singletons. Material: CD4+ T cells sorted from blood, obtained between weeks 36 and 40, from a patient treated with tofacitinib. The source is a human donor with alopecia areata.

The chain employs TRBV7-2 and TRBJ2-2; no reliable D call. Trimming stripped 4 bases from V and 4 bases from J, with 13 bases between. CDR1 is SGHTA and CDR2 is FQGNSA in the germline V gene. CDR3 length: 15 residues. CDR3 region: CASSYQDLLTGELFF. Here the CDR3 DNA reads TGTGCCAGCAGCTACCAGGATCTCCTCACCGGGGAGCTGTTTTTT.

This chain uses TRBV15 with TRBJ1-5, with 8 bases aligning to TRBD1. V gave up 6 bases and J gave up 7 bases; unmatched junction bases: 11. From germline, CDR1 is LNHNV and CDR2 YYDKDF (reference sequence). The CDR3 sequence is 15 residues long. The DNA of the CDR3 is TGTGCCACCAGTCGTCCGGACAGGGACGGACAGCCCCAGCATTTT. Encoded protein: CATSRPDRDGQPQHF.

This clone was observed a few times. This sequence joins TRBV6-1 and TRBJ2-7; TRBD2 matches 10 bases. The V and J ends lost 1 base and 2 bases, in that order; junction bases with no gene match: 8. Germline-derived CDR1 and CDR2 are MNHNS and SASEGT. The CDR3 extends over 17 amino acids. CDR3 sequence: CASSEGPLLAGPYEQYF. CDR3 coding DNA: TGTGCCAGCAGTGAAGGGCCACTACTAGCGGGACCCTACGAGCAGTACTTC.

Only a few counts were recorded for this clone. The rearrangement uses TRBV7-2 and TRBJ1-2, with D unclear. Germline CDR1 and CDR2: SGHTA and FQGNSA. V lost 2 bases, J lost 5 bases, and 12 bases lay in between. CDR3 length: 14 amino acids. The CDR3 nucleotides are TGTGCCAGCAGCTTATTGGAGACACTTTATGGCTACACCTTC. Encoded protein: CASSLLETLYGYTF.

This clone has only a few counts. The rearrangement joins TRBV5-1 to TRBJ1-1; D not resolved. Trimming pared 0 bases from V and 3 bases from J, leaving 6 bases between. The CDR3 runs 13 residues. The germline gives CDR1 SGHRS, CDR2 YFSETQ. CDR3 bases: TGCGCCAGCAGCTTGGAACTGTACACTGAAGCTTTCTTT. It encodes CASSLELYTEAFF.

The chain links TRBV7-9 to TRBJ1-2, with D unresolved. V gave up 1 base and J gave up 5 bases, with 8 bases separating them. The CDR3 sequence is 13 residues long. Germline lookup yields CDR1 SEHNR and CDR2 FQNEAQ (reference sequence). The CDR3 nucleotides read TGTGCCAGCAGCTTAGAGGGTTGGTATGGCTACACCTTC. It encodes CASSLEGWYGYTF.

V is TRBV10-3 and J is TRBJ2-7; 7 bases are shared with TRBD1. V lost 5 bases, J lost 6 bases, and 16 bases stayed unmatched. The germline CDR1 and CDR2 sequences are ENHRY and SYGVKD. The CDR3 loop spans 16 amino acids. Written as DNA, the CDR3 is TGTGCCATCAGTACCTCCCCAGACAGGGAAAGCCGCGAGCAGTACTTC. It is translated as CAISTSPDRESREQYF.

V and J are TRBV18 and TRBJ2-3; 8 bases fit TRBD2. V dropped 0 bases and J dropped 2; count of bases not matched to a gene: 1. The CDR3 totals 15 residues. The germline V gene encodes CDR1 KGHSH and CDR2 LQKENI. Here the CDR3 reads CASSPPSGTTDTQYF. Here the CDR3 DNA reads TGTGCCAGCTCACCACCTAGCGGGACCACAGATACGCAGTATTTT.

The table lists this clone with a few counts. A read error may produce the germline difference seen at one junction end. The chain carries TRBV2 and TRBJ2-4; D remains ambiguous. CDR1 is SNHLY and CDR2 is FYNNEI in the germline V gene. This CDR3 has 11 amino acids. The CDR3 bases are TGTGCCAGCAGTGCCTCCGGGCCCGCTAGATTC. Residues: CASSASGPARF.

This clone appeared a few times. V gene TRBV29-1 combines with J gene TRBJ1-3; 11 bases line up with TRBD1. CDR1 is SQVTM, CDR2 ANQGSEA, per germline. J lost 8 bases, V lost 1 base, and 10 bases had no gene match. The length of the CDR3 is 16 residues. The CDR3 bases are TGCAGCGTTGAAGGGGGGCCCGGACAGGGGGCTGACACCATATATTTT. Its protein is CSVEGGPGQGADTIYF.

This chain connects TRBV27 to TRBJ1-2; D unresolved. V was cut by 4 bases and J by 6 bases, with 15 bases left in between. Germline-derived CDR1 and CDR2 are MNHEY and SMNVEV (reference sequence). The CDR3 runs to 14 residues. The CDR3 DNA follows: TGTGCCAGCAGTTCCCTGGGGAGGGCTGATGGCTACACCTTC. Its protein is CASSSLGRADGYTF.